The clone carrying this T cell receptor (beta chain) was seen a few times. Its antigen is unknown. These data originate in a study of blood T cells in healthy people across ages. Whole-study results and caveats: It was held that the diversity estimates obtained from one million T cells were underestimates.

Trimming shortened V by 1 base and J by 4 bases, and 12 bases separated the two germline ends. Germline V gene data show CDR1 as SGHRS and CDR2 as YFSETQ. The CDR3 is 14 residues long. A sample-barcoded 5' primer and a J-beta primer mix were used in a second PCR of roughly 6 to 11 cycles. TCRdb itself ran the 5' RACE reads through MiXCR, one entry per CDR3 protein. The table shows about a million distinct CDR3 sequences, with around two fifths occurring only once. Sequenced: blood. This chain connects TRBV5-1 to TRBJ2-7, with TRBD1 as a possible D gene (8 bases). The sequence was collected from a man aged 18-30 years in good health. DNA for the CDR3: TGCGCCAGCAGCTTGAACAGGGGGGGATACGAGCAGTACTTC. Amino acid sequence: CASSLNRGGYEQYF.